This T cell receptor (beta chain) is drawn from a study of blood T cells in healthy people across ages. This CDR3 region has 13 residues. Trimming shortened V by 4 bases and J by 8 bases, and 14 bases separated the two germline ends. Germline lookup yields CDR1 MNHEY and CDR2 SVGEGT. Each donor gave around 9.6 milliliters of peripheral blood. For the second PCR, which ran for about 6 to 11 cycles, a sample-barcoded 5' primer and a J-beta primer mix were used. Every cDNA molecule carried a tag from a template-switch adaptor bearing 12 random nucleotides. TCRdb used MiXCR to reprocess the 5' RACE reads, holding one entry per CDR3 protein. The sample shows about 1.4 million distinct CDR3 sequences, 59% of them seen only once.

The rearrangement uses TRBV6-2 or TRBV6-3 and TRBJ1-2; D perhaps matches TRBD1 (6 bases). The sequencing input was blood. This TCR was sampled from a man between 18 and 35 years old in good health. CDR3 DNA sequence: TGTGCCAGCAGTTGGACCCCAGGGGACGGCTACACCTTC. Residues: CASSWTPGDGYTF.